Described below is a single TCR beta chain sequence and its context. The source of the sample is a study of cytomegalovirus exposure and HLA in healthy donors. The PCR made use of 60 Vbeta and 13 Jbeta primers. The table came from immunoSEQ multiplex PCR; TCRdb's copy has only in-frame clones and leaves some out. In the table there are some 150,000 clones, 80% to 90% of which are singletons. V lost 5 bases, J lost 0 bases, and 1 base stayed unmatched. The CDR3 is 14 residues long. Germline V gene sequence: CDR1 MNHEY, CDR2 SVGAGI. The TCR originated in a woman younger than 45 in good health and CMV-seropositive. The gene calls are TRBV6-5 and TRBJ1-3, with 7 bases aligning to TRBD1. The source material was PBMCs. CDR3 nucleotides: TGTGCCAGCAGTCGGACAGGCTCTGGAAACACCATATATTTT. This sequence encodes CASSRTGSGNTIYF.